These 14 T cell receptor beta chains were sequenced from one sample in a study of cytomegalovirus exposure and HLA in healthy donors. Measured with immunoSEQ multiplex PCR; TCRdb has only the in-frame clones, and not every one. The sample contains about 56,000 clones, 90% to 95% of which appear only once. Sequencing used PBMCs. The receptors derive from a young woman in good health and CMV-seropositive.

This clone was counted a single time. The V call is TRBV2, the J call TRBJ2-5, with a weak D call TRBD1 (6 bases). The V gene lost 3 bases and the J gene lost 4 bases, with 15 bases spanning the gap. CDR1 is SNHLY, CDR2 FYNNEI, per germline. This CDR3 comprises 15 residues. The DNA for the CDR3 is TGTGCCAGCAGTGACGCGCAGGGGTTGAGAGAGACCCAGTACTTC. Encoded protein: CASSDAQGLRETQYF.

The rearrangement uses TRBV7-8 and TRBJ1-4; 10 bases agree with TRBD1. The CDR3 length is 14 residues. Germline V lookup: CDR1 SGHVS, CDR2 FQNEAQ. Trimming removed 3 bases from V and 12 bases from J; junction bases left unmatched: 7. This CDR3 reads CASSFGTGVRELFF. The CDR3 coding sequence is TGTGCCAGCAGCTTTGGGACAGGGGTCAGGGAACTGTTTTTT. The full variable domain, with the rest looked up from reference TRBV7-8 and TRBJ1-4, is GAGVSQSPRYKVAKRGQDVALRCDPISGHVSLFWYQQALGQGPEFLTYFQNEAQLDKSGLPSDRFFAERPEGSVSTLKIQRTQQEDSAVYLCASSFGTGVRELFFGSGTQLSVL.

The chain recombines TRBV7-9 with TRBJ2-4; 9 positions agree with TRBD2. Unmatched junction bases numbered 12, after V lost 3 bases and J lost 9 bases. Germline assignment: CDR1 SEHNR and CDR2 FQNEAQ (reference sequence). The CDR3 runs 16 residues. CDR3 loop: CASSLGRGGFSRIQYF. In nucleotides, the CDR3 is TGTGCCAGCAGCTTGGGGCGGGGGGGCTTTTCCCGCATTCAGTACTTC.

The chain joins TRBV28 to TRBJ1-2, with D uncertain. Germline CDR1 MDHEN, CDR2 SYDVKM. The CDR3 is 12 amino acids. V gave up 2 bases and J gave up 2 bases, with 3 bases separating them. As DNA, the CDR3 is TGTGCCAGCAGTTTACAGAACTATGGCTACACCTTC. Its protein product is CASSLQNYGYTF.

V gene TRBV7-2 combines with J gene TRBJ1-3; D gene uncertain. The V end lost 5 bases, the J end lost 4 bases, and 15 bases lay between the germline ends. The CDR3 is 15 amino acids. Germline V gene data show CDR1 as SGHTA and CDR2 as FQGNSA. The CDR3 nucleotides are TGTGCCAGCAGCCGACCGAGGGCCAACGGAAACACCATATATTTT. It specifies CASSRPRANGNTIYF.

The rearrangement links TRBV5-1 to TRBJ1-6; 8 positions agree with TRBD1. V lost 4 bases and J lost 7; bases outside the gene matches: 7. Per the germline V gene, CDR1 is SGHRS and CDR2 is YFSETQ. CDR3 size: 15 residues. The CDR3, as DNA: TGCGCCAGCAGCGGAGGACAGGGTGAAAATTCACCCCTCCACTTT. Amino acid sequence: CASSGGQGENSPLHF.

The chain uses TRBV11-2 and TRBJ2-7; D ambiguous. This CDR3 comprises 13 residues. The ends were cut back, 1 base at V and 2 bases at J, with 6 bases in the middle. Germline V lookup: CDR1 SGHAT, CDR2 FQNNGV. The CDR3 loop is CASSLGLPYEQYF. Written as DNA, the CDR3 is TGTGCCAGCAGCTTAGGACTGCCCTACGAGCAGTACTTC. The full variable domain, rest sourced from reference TRBV11-2 and TRBJ2-7, is EAGVAQSPRYKIIEKRQSVAFWCNPISGHATLYWYQQILGQGPKLLIQFQNNGVVDDSQLPKDRFSAERLKGVDSTLKIQPAKLEDSAVYLCASSLGLPYEQYFGPGTRLTVT.

The genes are TRBV27 and TRBJ1-1; D might be TRBD1 (5 bases). CDR1 MNHEY and CDR2 SMNVEV come from the germline V gene (reference sequence). Trimming cost V 6 bases and J 4 bases, with 18 bases left between them. The CDR3 sequence is 15 residues long. The CDR3 region is CASSPTTAFGTEAFF. CDR3 nucleotides: TGTGCCAGCAGCCCAACGACAGCCTTCGGCACTGAAGCTTTCTTT.

This clone was seen more than once but under ten times. J is TRBJ2-1 and V is TRBV29-1; TRBD2 matches 8 bases. The CDR3 is 15 amino acids. Germline CDR1 and CDR2: SQVTM and ANQGSEA. J was trimmed by 2 bases and V by 5 bases; bases with no gene match: 8. The CDR3 spells CSVRIAGSPYNEQFF. The CDR3, as DNA: TGCAGCGTTCGGATAGCGGGGTCCCCCTACAATGAGCAGTTCTTC.

This rearrangement joins TRBV7-2 to TRBJ2-1; maybe TRBD2 (6 bases). Trimming removed 5 bases at V and 4 bases at J, with 18 bases between. This CDR3 has 16 amino acids. Germline loops: CDR1 SGHTA, CDR2 FQGNSA. Here the CDR3 reads CASSARLGGAYNEQFF. CDR3 nucleotides: TGTGCCAGCAGCGCACGACTCGGGGGAGCTTACAATGAGCAGTTCTTC.

The chain combines TRBV30 with TRBJ1-4, with TRBD1 matching over 7 bases. The junction had 11 bases not matched to a gene; V was cut back by 3 bases and J by 7 bases. Germline V CDR1 and CDR2: GTSNPN, SVGIG (reference sequence). The CDR3 extends over 15 amino acids. The CDR3 here is CAWSPGQPGGEKLFF. The CDR3 DNA follows: TGTGCCTGGAGCCCGGGACAGCCCGGTGGTGAAAAACTGTTTTTT.

This chain joins TRBV6-5 and TRBJ1-4; the match to TRBD1 covers 8 bases. CDR1 MNHEY and CDR2 SVGAGI come from the germline V gene. V lost 4 bases to trimming and J lost 8 bases; unmatched junction nucleotides: 6. CDR3 length: 14 residues. CDR3 sequence reads: CASSSTGVREKLFF. In DNA form, the CDR3 reads TGTGCCAGCAGTTCGACAGGGGTACGGGAAAAACTGTTTTTT.

Regarding this clone: Germline and junction disagree at one end, which may indicate a read error. The V and J genes are TRBV7-6 and TRBJ2-1; TRBD2 aligns across 8 bases. The length of the CDR3 is 15 residues. Germline V gives CDR1 SGHVS, CDR2 FNYEAQ. CDR3 protein: CASVQRTSLPAEQFF. CDR3 coding DNA: TGCGCCTCAGTACAAAGGACTAGCCTTCCTGCTGAGCAGTTCTTC.

Only a few counts were recorded for this clone. The chain combines TRBV10-3 with TRBJ2-1, with a tentative D call TRBD2 (6 bases). This CDR3 is built from 13 residues. Germline V lookup: CDR1 ENHRY, CDR2 SYGVKD. V lost 2 bases and J 6 bases, leaving 8 bases between the germline ends. CDR3 sequence: CAISEPGVNEQFF. In DNA, the CDR3 is TGTGCCATCAGTGAGCCGGGGGTCAATGAGCAGTTCTTC.